This is a list of T cell receptor beta chains from one sample in a study of blood T cell repertoires in COVID-19. Produced via immunoSEQ multiplex PCR; TCRdb's table is partial and in-frame only. The table lists roughly 330,000 clones, 80% to 90% of them singletons. Material for sequencing was PBMCs or T cells enriched from blood (not recorded which). These receptors came from a woman in her 30s who had recovered from COVID-19. Each CDR3 is given with its conserved first and last residue. Each record gives: J gene, D gene, V gene, clone size, CDR3 DNA, CDR3 protein. The D gene is left open where the match is weak. Some rows mark clone size as missing; the rest say once, few, many or name a class of expanded clone.

TRBJ1-6	TRBD1	TRBV7-3	-	TGTGCCAGCAGCCCAATGGGACAGCCGAATTCACCCCTCCACTTT	CASSPMGQPNSPLHF
TRBJ1-1	-	TRBV5-1	once	TGCGCCAGCAGCTCATCAGGCAACACTGAAGCTTTCTTT	CASSSSGNTEAFF
TRBJ2-1	-	TRBV20-1	-	TGCAGTGCTAGCGGTTCTGAGCAGTTCTTC	CSASGSEQFF
TRBJ1-6	-	TRBV11-2	-	TGTGCCAGCACCGAGCGAGGGGGAAATAATTCACCCCTCCACTTT	CASTERGGNNSPLHF
TRBJ2-1	-	TRBV10-3	-	TGTGCCATCAGTGAGTCGTTTGGCAGGGTGGGAAATGAGCAGTTCTTC	CAISESFGRVGNEQFF
TRBJ1-2	TRBD1	TRBV5-1	-	TGCGCCAGCAGCGGGTCATGGACAGGGAACTATGGCTACACCTTC	CASSGSWTGNYGYTF
TRBJ2-3	-	TRBV12-2	-	TGTGCAAGTCGTTTTCGGAAGGGGGAATTAAGTCGGACAGATACGCAGTATTTT	CASRFRKGELSRTDTQYF
TRBJ2-7	-	TRBV19	-	TGTGCCAGTAGTAACAGGGTCGGCTCCTACGAGCAGTACTTC	CASSNRVGSYEQYF
TRBJ2-7	-	TRBV27	-	TGTGCCAGCAGTTTAGCTGGGGCCCCCTACGAGCAGTACTTC	CASSLAGAPYEQYF
TRBJ2-2	TRBD2	TRBV5-5	-	TGTGCCAGCAGCTTGGTGATAGCGGGGGGGAACACCGGGGAGCTGTTTTTT	CASSLVIAGGNTGELFF
TRBJ2-7	-	TRBV27	-	TGTGCCAGCAGGCGGGGAGGCTTCTCCTACGAGCAGTACTTC	CASRRGGFSYEQYF
TRBJ2-3	TRBD1	TRBV7-2	-	TGTGCCAGCAGCTTATCGGGACAGCACACAGATACGCAGTATTTT	CASSLSGQHTDTQYF
TRBJ1-2	TRBD1	TRBV5-1	-	TGCGCCAGTCGACCCGCCGGGACAGACTATGGCTACACCTTC	CASRPAGTDYGYTF
TRBJ2-7	TRBD2	TRBV5-4	once	TGTGCCAGCAGCCTATTCAGTGCGGGGGGCTACGAGCAGTACTTC	CASSLFSAGGYEQYF
TRBJ1-1	TRBD1	TRBV5-1	-	TGCGCCAGCAGCTTACAGGGGAGTGCGGACACTGAAGCTTTCTTT	CASSLQGSADTEAFF
TRBJ2-2	-	TRBV11-3	-	TGTGCCAGCAGCCCAACGGACACCTCGTACACCGGGGAGCTGTTTTTT	CASSPTDTSYTGELFF
TRBJ1-6	-	TRBV30	-	TGTGCCTGGAGTCCTCGGGGGGGTAATTCACCCCTCCACTTT	CAWSPRGGNSPLHF
TRBJ1-2	-	TRBV3-1/TRBV3-2	few	TGTGCCAGCAGCCCGAATGGGGCCAACCTGGGCTATGGCTACACCTTC	CASSPNGANLGYGYTF
TRBJ2-5	-	TRBV29-1	-	TGCAGCGTTACACTAGACGGGGAGACCCAGTACTTC	CSVTLDGETQYF
TRBJ1-2	TRBD1	TRBV7-2	once	TGTGCCAGCAGCCCCCAAAGCCTGGACAGGGCATATGGCTACACCTTC	CASSPQSLDRAYGYTF
TRBJ1-5	-	TRBV19	-	TGTGCCAGTAGTTCCAGGAATCAGCCCCAGCATTTT	CASSSRNQPQHF
TRBJ2-7	TRBD2	TRBV18	once	TGTGCCAGCTCACCTATAGCGGGGCTAATCGAGCAGTACTTC	CASSPIAGLIEQYF
TRBJ2-1	-	TRBV5-4	-	TGTGCCAGCAGCCCCGGGAACGAGCAGTTCTTC	CASSPGNEQFF
TRBJ1-4	TRBD1	TRBV4-1	-	TGCGCCAGCAGTCGAGACAGGGAGAAACTGTTTTTT	CASSRDREKLFF
TRBJ1-4	TRBD1	TRBV10-3	-	TGTGCCATCAGTGACTCGGGACAGGGGAATGAAAAACTGTTTTTT	CAISDSGQGNEKLFF
TRBJ1-2	TRBD1	TRBV11-2	-	TGTGCCAGCAGCCTATCCATCGGGGACAGTCCGACTAACTATGGCTACACCTTC	CASSLSIGDSPTNYGYTF
TRBJ2-7	TRBD1	TRBV3-1/TRBV3-2	-	TGTGCCAGCAGCCAAGTTGGGCCAACAGGGGCGATACAGTACTTC	CASSQVGPTGAIQYF
TRBJ1-6	-	TRBV3-1/TRBV3-2	-	TGTGCCAGCAGCCAAGGGGGCGAGAATTCACCCCTCCACTTT	CASSQGGENSPLHF
TRBJ2-3	-	TRBV5-1	-	TGCGCCAGCAGCCCGCGGAAAGCCCGGGGCGGGAATACGCAGTATTTT	CASSPRKARGGNTQYF
TRBJ1-2	-	TRBV12-3/TRBV12-4	-	TGTGCCAGCAGTTTGGGCTCTGGCTACACCTTC	CASSLGSGYTF
TRBJ2-1	TRBD2	TRBV5-1	-	TGCGCCAGCAGCTTGATAGCGGGGCCCTCCTACAATGAGCAGTTCTTC	CASSLIAGPSYNEQFF
TRBJ1-1	TRBD1	TRBV5-1	-	TGCGCCAGCAGCTCCGAGACAGGGAAAGCTTTCTTT	CASSSETGKAFF
TRBJ2-7	TRBD1	TRBV5-4	-	TGTGCCAGCAGCGTGACAGGGTCTGACGAGCAGTACTTC	CASSVTGSDEQYF
TRBJ2-1	-	TRBV7-3	-	TGTGCCAGCAGCTTAGGGGCAGGGCACCTTAATGAGCAGTTCTTC	CASSLGAGHLNEQFF
TRBJ2-2	-	TRBV4-2	-	TGTGCCAGCAGCCCCGCTCACATGAACACCGGGGAGCTGTTTTTT	CASSPAHMNTGELFF
TRBJ2-3	-	TRBV12-3/TRBV12-4	-	TGTGCCAGCGGAGGGGGCACAGATACGCAGTATTTT	CASGGGTDTQYF
TRBJ1-3	-	TRBV18	once	TGTGCCAGCTCACGAGACTTAGACTCTGGAAACACCATATATTTT	CASSRDLDSGNTIYF
TRBJ1-5	-	TRBV15	-	TGTGCCACCAGCAGAGACGGCGCCGCCCGGGGGTATAGCAATCAGCCCCAGCATTTT	CATSRDGAARGYSNQPQHF
TRBJ1-1	TRBD1	TRBV5-1	once	TGCGCCAGCAGCTCCCGGACCGGGACAGGGATCACTGAAGCTTTCTTT	CASSSRTGTGITEAFF
TRBJ2-7	-	TRBV5-4	-	TGTGCCAGCAGCTTGGCAGGGCGGGAAGAGCAGTACTTC	CASSLAGREEQYF
TRBJ2-7	-	TRBV6-5	-	TGTGCCAGCAGTTACTCCTTGCGGGCCGAGCAGTACTTC	CASSYSLRAEQYF
TRBJ1-3	-	TRBV10-3	few	TGTGCCATCAGGTCAGGGTTCTCTGGAAACACCATATATTTT	CAIRSGFSGNTIYF